The 21 T cell receptor beta chains given below trace back to one sample, sequenced in a study of T cell responses to AZD1222 COVID-19 vaccine. Only in-frame clones appear in the TCRdb table, and some are missing; sequencing was by immunoSEQ multiplex PCR. The sample yields approximately 26,000 clones, around 90% seen once. The sample here was peripheral blood, taken on day 0 of AZD1222 vaccination. Receptors were obtained from an adult in good health.

V is TRBV9 and J is TRBJ2-7, with TRBD1 identical over 8 bases. This CDR3 has 14 residues. The J segment lost 2 bases and the V segment lost 4 bases, leaving 5 bases of the junction unmatched. Germline V gene sequence: CDR1 SGDLS, CDR2 YYNGEE. CDR3: CASSFRDRPYEQYF. Written as DNA, the CDR3 is TGTGCCAGCAGCTTCCGGGACAGGCCCTACGAGCAGTACTTC.

The CDR3 spells CASSEKGGASGNTIYF. The DNA for the CDR3 is TGTGCCAGCAGTGAAAAAGGGGGCGCGTCTGGAAACACCATATATTTT. The rearrangement uses TRBV6-1 and TRBJ1-3; 7 positions match TRBD1. The CDR3 sequence is 16 residues long. Germline V gene data show CDR1 as MNHNS and CDR2 as SASEGT. Trimming at V came to 2 bases and at J to 1 base, leaving 5 bases not matched to a gene.

The V and J genes are TRBV6-5 and TRBJ2-5; no clear D gene. CDR1 and CDR2 from the germline V gene are MNHEY and SVGAGI. With 7 bases removed from V and 1 base from J, the gap between germline ends came to 16 bases. The CDR3 runs 15 residues. This CDR3 reads CASTAVGHLQETQYF. As DNA, the CDR3 is TGTGCCAGCACCGCAGTAGGGCACCTCCAAGAGACCCAGTACTTC.

The rearrangement uses TRBV5-6 and TRBJ1-1; 10 positions agree with TRBD1. The CDR3 is 14 amino acids. Germline trimming cut 4 bases from V and 3 bases from J; bases unmatched to any gene: 3. The germline gives CDR1 SGHDT, CDR2 YYEEEE. The CDR3 DNA follows: TGTGCCAGCAGCCCGGGACAGGGGTACACTGAAGCTTTCTTT. Residues: CASSPGQGYTEAFF.

J is TRBJ1-5 and V is TRBV2, with 12 bases aligning to TRBD1. J lost 2 bases, V lost 6 bases, and 8 bases had no gene match. Germline V gene sequence: CDR1 SNHLY, CDR2 FYNNEI. The CDR3 sequence is 17 residues long. The CDR3 is CASRGGTGGRGNQPQHF. DNA of the CDR3: TGTGCCAGCAGGGGTGGGACAGGGGGCCGGGGCAATCAGCCCCAGCATTTT.

This sequence joins TRBV29-1 and TRBJ2-1; 7 positions agree with TRBD2. Trimming removed 2 bases from V and 9 bases from J; junction bases left unmatched: 13. Germline V gene data show CDR1 as SQVTM and CDR2 as ANQGSEA. This CDR3 contains 15 residues. The CDR3 reads CSVESSGWVIGEQFF. DNA for the CDR3: TGCAGCGTTGAAAGTAGCGGGTGGGTTATTGGTGAGCAGTTCTTC.

This clone appeared a single time. The V and J genes are TRBV19 and TRBJ2-1, with 10 bases lining up with TRBD2. The CDR3 length is 15 residues. Germline CDR1 LNHDA, CDR2 SQIVND (reference sequence). V trimming: 1 base; J trimming: 4 bases; junction bases outside the gene matches: 1. Here the CDR3 reads CASSIGLAGYNEQFF. The DNA for the CDR3 is TGTGCCAGTAGTATAGGACTAGCGGGTTACAATGAGCAGTTCTTC.

This clone was seen only a few times. V and J are TRBV5-4 and TRBJ1-3, with no clear D. The CDR3 has 15 amino acids. The germline V gene has CDR1 SGHNT and CDR2 YYREEE (reference sequence). V was clipped by 1 base and J by 0 bases, with 8 bases between them. Written as DNA, the CDR3 is TGTGCCAGCAGCTTGCAGCGGGGCTCTGGAAACACCATATATTTT. This gives the protein CASSLQRGSGNTIYF.

The chain carries TRBV7-9 and TRBJ1-2; D possibly corresponds to TRBD1 (6 bases). CDR3 length: 14 amino acids. The germline V and J ends were trimmed by 1 base and 3 bases, with 9 bases remaining between them. Germline V gene sequence: CDR1 SEHNR, CDR2 FQNEAQ (reference sequence). The CDR3, as DNA: TGTGCCAGCAGCTTAGGACAGGCTGACTATGGCTACACCTTC. It translates to CASSLGQADYGYTF.

This clone was detected only a few times. CDR3 DNA: TGTGCCAGCAACGAGGGCGGGGGTGTCTCTCATAGGGGTCAGCCCCAGCATTTT. This encodes CASNEGGGVSHRGQPQHF. This chain joins TRBV25-1 and TRBJ1-5; D possibly corresponds to TRBD1 (5 bases). Germline V lookup: CDR1 MGHDK, CDR2 SYGVNS. The CDR3 contains 18 residues. V lost 7 bases and J 6 bases, leaving 28 bases between the germline ends.

This chain links TRBV5-1 with TRBJ1-1; D is unclear. V was shortened by 4 bases and J by 9 bases, with 4 bases between the two germline ends. Germline values: CDR1 SGHRS, CDR2 YFSETQ. The CDR3 is 9 amino acids. The CDR3 spells CASSGQAFF. The CDR3 region has the DNA TGCGCCAGCAGCGGCCAAGCTTTCTTT.

Only one count was recorded for this clone. The J gene is TRBJ1-1, the V gene TRBV10-2; the match to TRBD1 covers 10 bases. The CDR3 extends over 16 amino acids. CDR1 is WSHSY, CDR2 SAAADI, per germline. V was clipped by 1 base and J by 4 bases; unmatched bases: 6. CDR3 in DNA: TGCGCCAGCAGTGAGTGGCGGGACAGGGGAGGCACTGAAGCTTTCTTT. Translation gives CASSEWRDRGGTEAFF.

The chain carries TRBV28 and TRBJ2-5, with 10 bases that match TRBD2. J was trimmed by 5 bases and V by 5 bases; bases with no gene match: 5. The CDR3 has 14 residues. Germline loops: CDR1 MDHEN, CDR2 SYDVKM. The CDR3 is CASSLAGAGETQYF. CDR3 in DNA: TGTGCCAGCAGTCTAGCGGGAGCTGGTGAGACCCAGTACTTC. The full variable domain, in which reference TRBV28 and TRBJ2-5 provide the parts outside the CDR3, is DVKVTQSSRYLVKRTGEKVFLECVQDMDHENMFWYRQDPGLGLRLIYFSYDVKMKEKGDIPEGYSVSREKKERFSLILESASTNQTSMYLCASSLAGAGETQYFGPGTRLLVL.

The chain joins TRBV6-5 to TRBJ2-1; 8 nucleotides line up with TRBD2. CDR1 is MNHEY and CDR2 is SVGAGI in the germline V gene. Trimming at V came to 7 bases and at J to 6 bases, leaving 8 bases not matched to a gene. This CDR3 is built from 14 residues. The CDR3: CASTPGLEGNEQFF. The CDR3 DNA sequence: TGTGCCAGCACTCCGGGACTAGAGGGCAATGAGCAGTTCTTC.

The chain has TRBV5-4 and TRBJ2-7; D call uncertain. The CDR3 runs 15 residues. Germline V gives CDR1 SGHNT, CDR2 YYREEE (reference sequence). With 4 bases removed from V and 2 bases from J, the gap between germline ends came to 16 bases. The CDR3: CASSGTSGDPYEQYF. The DNA of the CDR3 is TGTGCCAGCAGCGGTACATCCGGTGACCCCTACGAGCAGTACTTC.

The chain carries TRBV11-3 and TRBJ2-7; 8 positions agree with TRBD2. CDR3 length equals 15 residues. Germline-derived CDR1 and CDR2 are SGHNT and YENEEA. V lost 0 bases to trimming and J lost 4 bases; unmatched junction nucleotides: 5. The CDR3 protein is CASSLDGTRGYEQYF. CDR3 coding DNA: TGTGCCAGCAGCTTAGACGGGACTAGGGGGTACGAGCAGTACTTC.

This clone occurred once. The V call is TRBV6-5, the J call TRBJ1-3; D gene unclear. This CDR3 has 13 amino acids. The germline CDR1 and CDR2 sequences are MNHEY and SVGAGI. V dropped 8 bases and J dropped 2 bases, with 10 bases sitting between them. CDR3 sequence (DNA): TGTGCCAGCTCTCGGTCCGCTGGAAACACCATATATTTT. Residues: CASSRSAGNTIYF.

V usage is TRBV27 and J usage is TRBJ2-1; maybe TRBD2 (6 bases). The germline V gene encodes CDR1 MNHEY and CDR2 SMNVEV (reference sequence). V lost 6 bases and J 4 bases, leaving 10 bases between the germline ends. The CDR3 is 13 residues long. CDR3 in DNA: TGTGCCAGCAGGTGGGACTGGTACAATGAGCAGTTCTTC. It encodes CASRWDWYNEQFF.

V and J are TRBV5-4 and TRBJ2-2; tentative D call: TRBD2 (5 bases). V shed 3 bases and J shed 7 bases, with 16 bases lying between them. Germline loops: CDR1 SGHNT, CDR2 YYREEE (reference sequence). This CDR3 has 15 amino acids. CDR3 nucleotide sequence: TGTGCCAGCAGCTCCGGTCCTAGCAGAAACGGGGAGCTGTTTTTT. This gives the protein CASSSGPSRNGELFF.

This clone was counted only a few times. This rearrangement joins TRBV12-3 or TRBV12-4 to TRBJ2-5; D is undetermined. The CDR3 loop spans 13 amino acids. Trimming stripped 4 bases from V and 2 bases from J, with 8 bases between. The CDR3 coding sequence is TGTGCCAGCAGTTACACAGCTCAAGAGACCCAGTACTTC. This translates into CASSYTAQETQYF.

V and J are TRBV3-1 (or the pseudogene TRBV3-2) and TRBJ2-5; TRBD2 aligns across 7 bases. Germline assignment: CDR1 LGHDT and CDR2 YNNKEL (reference sequence). The CDR3 spans 14 residues. After removal of 6 bases from V and 2 bases from J, the junction contained 6 bases not matched to a gene. The CDR3 DNA is TGTGCCAGCAGGACTGCGGGGGTACAAGAGACCCAGTACTTC. The encoded protein is CASRTAGVQETQYF.